This is a list of T cell receptor beta chains from one sample in a study of cytomegalovirus exposure and HLA in healthy donors. TCRdb's table, derived via immunoSEQ multiplex PCR, lists solely in-frame clones and lacks some. The sample contains around 300,000 clones, 80% to 90% of which appear only once. The sequencing input was PBMCs. These receptors all stem from a woman between 18 and 30 years old in good health and CMV-seronegative. CDR3s include the opening cysteine and the closing phenylalanine or tryptophan. A D gene is named only where the DNA matches it firmly. Some rows mark clone size as missing; the rest say once, few, many or name a class of expanded clone.

clone_size cdr3_length j_call d_call v_call cdr3_nt cdr3_aa
. 12 TRBJ2-7 TRBD1 TRBV11-3 TGTGCCAGCAGCTTGGACAGGGGCAGTCAGTACTTC CASSLDRGSQYF
. 16 TRBJ2-1 TRBD2 TRBV5-6 TGTGCCAGCAGCTCCCTTCTAGCGGAGGTTTACAATGAGCAGTTCTTC CASSSLLAEVYNEQFF
. 13 TRBJ1-4 . TRBV2 TGTGCCAGCAGTCAACAGGAAAATGAAAAACTGTTTTTT CASSQQENEKLFF
. 16 TRBJ1-4 TRBD1 TRBV27 TGTGCCAGCAGTCTCAGGGGGGCTCTAACTAATGAAAAACTGTTTTTT CASSLRGALTNEKLFF
. 14 TRBJ2-7 . TRBV6-5 TGTGCCAGCAGTCGACAGAACCTCCCCTACGAGCAGTACTTC CASSRQNLPYEQYF
few 15 TRBJ1-2 . TRBV30 TGTGCCTGGAGTGTACGCTTGGGGGGTAACTATGGCTACACCTTC CAWSVRLGGNYGYTF
. 11 TRBJ2-3 . TRBV29-1 TGCAGCGTTCACAGGACAGATACGCAGTATTTT CSVHRTDTQYF
. 15 TRBJ2-1 TRBD2 TRBV5-4 TGTGCCAGCAGCTTGGGACTAGCGGGAACCAATGAGCAGTTCTTC CASSLGLAGTNEQFF
. 12 TRBJ2-7 . TRBV19 TGTGCCAGTAGTATGGAGGGAGTCGAGCAGTACTTC CASSMEGVEQYF
. 13 TRBJ2-3 TRBD2 TRBV2 TGTGCCAGCGCGGGGGGCGACACAGATACGCAGTATTTT CASAGGDTDTQYF
. 16 TRBJ1-1 TRBD1 TRBV4-3 TGCGCCAGCAGCCCCTGGACAGGGAACATGAACACTGAAGCTTTCTTT CASSPWTGNMNTEAFF
. 15 TRBJ2-3 TRBD2 TRBV6-5 TGTGCCAGCAGTCTACTAGCGGGAGCCACAGATACGCAGTATTTT CASSLLAGATDTQYF
once 14 TRBJ1-2 . TRBV11-3 TGTGCCAGCAGCTTGCAAGCGGGGGACTATGGCTACACCTTC CASSLQAGDYGYTF
few 13 TRBJ1-5 . TRBV30 TGTGCCTGGAGTGTGAGGGCCAATCAGCCCCAGCATTTT CAWSVRANQPQHF
. 13 TRBJ2-1 TRBD1 TRBV19 TGTGCCAGTGGTCAGGGGGCCTACAATGAGCAGTTCTTC CASGQGAYNEQFF
. 14 TRBJ2-7 . TRBV30 TGTGCCTGGAGTTCGGGGGGCTTCCTCTACGAGCAGTACTTC CAWSSGGFLYEQYF
. 15 TRBJ2-3 . TRBV6-5 TGTGCCAGCAGTTACAGTCTAGCGTCCGCAGATACGCAGTATTTT CASSYSLASADTQYF
. 16 TRBJ1-5 TRBD1 TRBV28 TGTGCCAGCAGTTGGGGACAGGGTCGGAGCAATCAGCCCCAGCATTTT CASSWGQGRSNQPQHF
. 17 TRBJ2-5 . TRBV2 TGTGCCAGCAGACCTCCTGGGAGGAGGGACAGACAAGAGACCCAGTACTTC CASRPPGRRDRQETQYF
. 13 TRBJ1-1 TRBD1 TRBV2 TGTGCCAGCAGTTCCGGACAGGGCCTTGAAACTTTCTTT CASSSGQGLETFF
. 14 TRBJ2-1 TRBD2 TRBV10-2 TGCGCCAGCAGACCCGGACTAGCGGAAAATGAGCAGTTCTTC CASRPGLAENEQFF
. 14 TRBJ1-5 . TRBV6-6 TGTGCCAGCACCCTCAGGGGTTTAGGTTGGCCCCAGCATTTT CASTLRGLGWPQHF
once 16 TRBJ2-5 TRBD2 TRBV4-1 TGCGCCAGCAGCCCCCCGGCGCGGCCTAGCGGGGGGCTCCAGTACTTC CASSPPARPSGGLQYF
. 15 TRBJ2-1 TRBD1 TRBV25-1 TGTGCCAGCATACCTGGACAGGACCCCTACAATGAGCAGTTCTTC CASIPGQDPYNEQFF
few 14 TRBJ1-6 . TRBV30 TGTGCCTGGGACAGGAGTTCCTATAATTCACCCCTCCACTTT CAWDRSSYNSPLHF
. 14 TRBJ2-5 . TRBV29-1 TGCAGCGTTGAAGGCGGGCAGGACCAAGAGACCCAGTACTTC CSVEGGQDQETQYF
. 15 TRBJ1-1 TRBD1 TRBV6-5 TGTGCCAGCAGTTACGGACAGGCGTCGAACACTGAAGCTTTCTTT CASSYGQASNTEAFF
. 14 TRBJ2-5 TRBD1 TRBV6-5 TGTGCCAGCAGCCTGACAGGGGTCGGGGAGACCCAGTACTTC CASSLTGVGETQYF
. 15 TRBJ2-7 . TRBV4-1 TGCGCCAGCAGCCCCCGGACCTTCGCGGGTTACGAGCAGTACTTC CASSPRTFAGYEQYF
. 13 TRBJ2-7 . TRBV30 TGTGCCTGGACGGGACAAGTTTCTTACGAGCAGTACTTC CAWTGQVSYEQYF
once 15 TRBJ1-1 . TRBV6-1 TGTGCCAGCAGTGAAGATAATATATGGGGGACAAGAGCTTTCTTT CASSEDNIWGTRAFF
. 15 TRBJ1-1 TRBD1 TRBV10-3 TGTGCCATCCAAATGGACAGGTCCTTGAACACTGAAGCTTTCTTT CAIQMDRSLNTEAFF